This T cell receptor beta chain stems from a study of CD8+ T cells in alopecia areata. In the study overall: Treated patients were dosed with oral tofacitinib, taking 5 to 10 mg twice daily.

As the sequencing template, cDNA was produced by extracting RNA and reverse transcribing it. Data came from immunoSEQ multiplex PCR; TCRdb stores just in-frame clones and leaves some out. The table has around 160,000 clones, more than 40% seen once. From alopecia areata patients, lesional scalp punch biopsies and peripheral blood were collected. This clone was seen once. Its cognate antigen is unknown. Study-level results: TCRs were shared less clearly across patients than in mice, possibly for HLA-related reasons. Scalp specimens additionally yield sequences from normal skin's resident alphabeta T cells.

The germline V gene encodes CDR1 SQVTM and CDR2 ANQGSEA. The V end lost 4 bases, the J end lost 2 bases, and 9 bases lay between the germline ends. There are 12 residues in the CDR3. The sequence was collected from a human donor with alopecia areata. The rearrangement uses TRBV29-1 and TRBJ2-7; D is unresolved. The sample taken for sequencing was CD4+ T cells sorted from blood. The CDR3, as DNA: TGCAGCGTTGGCCCCTGGACCTACGAGCAGTACTTC. This translates into CSVGPWTYEQYF.